The entry below describes one T cell receptor (beta chain). The antigen is not known. These data originate in a study of T cell responses to AZD1222 COVID-19 vaccine. Study conclusions and caveats: Targets within unmutated variant regions were reportedly found for nearly half of spike-specific TCRs.

The table came from immunoSEQ multiplex PCR; TCRdb's copy has only in-frame clones and leaves some out. This table holds 100,000 or so clones, more than 75% found once. The material was peripheral blood, obtained on day 0 of AZD1222 vaccination. This TCR came from an adult in good health.

Written as DNA, the CDR3 is TGTGCCACCAGCAGAGCCCTCCGGGACAATGAGCAGTTCTTC. It encodes CATSRALRDNEQFF. V is TRBV15 and J is TRBJ2-1; D is unclear. V was clipped by 1 base and J by 5 bases, with 9 bases between them. This CDR3 has 14 amino acids. Germline V lookup: CDR1 LNHNV, CDR2 YYDKDF (reference sequence).